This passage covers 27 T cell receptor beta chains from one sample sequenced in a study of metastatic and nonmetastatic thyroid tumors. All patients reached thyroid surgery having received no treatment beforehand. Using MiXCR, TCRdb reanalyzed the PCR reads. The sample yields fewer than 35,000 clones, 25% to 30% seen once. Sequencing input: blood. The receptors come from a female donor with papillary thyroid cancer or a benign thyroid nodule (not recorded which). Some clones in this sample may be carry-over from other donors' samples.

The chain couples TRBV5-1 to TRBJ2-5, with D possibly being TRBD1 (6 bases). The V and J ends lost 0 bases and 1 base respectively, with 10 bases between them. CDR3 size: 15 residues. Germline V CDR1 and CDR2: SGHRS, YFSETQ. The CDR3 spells CASSLGAGAQETQYF. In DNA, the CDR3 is TGCGCCAGCAGCTTGGGTGCAGGGGCCCAAGAGACCCAGTACTTC.

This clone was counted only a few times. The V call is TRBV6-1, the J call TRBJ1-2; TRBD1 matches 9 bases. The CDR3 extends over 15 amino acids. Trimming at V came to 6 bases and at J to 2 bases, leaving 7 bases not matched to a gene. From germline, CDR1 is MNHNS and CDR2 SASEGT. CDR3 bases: TGTGCCAGCAGGGAGTACGGGACAGGGAACTATGGCTACACCTTC. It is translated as CASREYGTGNYGYTF.

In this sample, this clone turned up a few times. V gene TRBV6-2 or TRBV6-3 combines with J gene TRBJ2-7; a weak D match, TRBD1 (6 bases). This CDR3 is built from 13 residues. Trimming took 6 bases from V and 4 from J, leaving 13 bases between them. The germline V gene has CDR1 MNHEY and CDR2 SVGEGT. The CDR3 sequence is CASSRTELYEQYF. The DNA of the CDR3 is TGTGCCAGCAGCCGGACAGAGCTTTACGAGCAGTACTTC.

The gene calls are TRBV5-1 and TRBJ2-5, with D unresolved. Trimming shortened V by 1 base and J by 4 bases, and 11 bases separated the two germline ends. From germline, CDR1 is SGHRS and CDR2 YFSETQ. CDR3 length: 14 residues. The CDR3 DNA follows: TGCGCCAGCAGCTTGATCTTCGACGGAGAGACCCAGTACTTC. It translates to CASSLIFDGETQYF.

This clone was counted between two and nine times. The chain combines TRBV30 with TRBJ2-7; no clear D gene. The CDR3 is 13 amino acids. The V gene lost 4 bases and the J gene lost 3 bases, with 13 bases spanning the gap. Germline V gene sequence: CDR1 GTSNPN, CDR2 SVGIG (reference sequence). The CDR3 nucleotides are TGTGCCTGGAACCTTGACCACGGCTACGAGCAGTACTTC. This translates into CAWNLDHGYEQYF.

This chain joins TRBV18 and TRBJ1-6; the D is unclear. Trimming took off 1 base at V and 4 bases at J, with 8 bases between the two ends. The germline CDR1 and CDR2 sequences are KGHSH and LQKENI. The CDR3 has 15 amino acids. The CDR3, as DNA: TGTGCCAGCTCACCACAGGACCTTTATAATTCACCCCTCCACTTT. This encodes CASSPQDLYNSPLHF.

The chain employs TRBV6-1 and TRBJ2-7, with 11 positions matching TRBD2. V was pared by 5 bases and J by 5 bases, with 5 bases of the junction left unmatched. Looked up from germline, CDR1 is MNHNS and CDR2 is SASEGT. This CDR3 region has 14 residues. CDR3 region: CASSKTSGSHEQYF. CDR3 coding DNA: TGTGCCAGCAGTAAAACTAGCGGGAGTCACGAGCAGTACTTC.

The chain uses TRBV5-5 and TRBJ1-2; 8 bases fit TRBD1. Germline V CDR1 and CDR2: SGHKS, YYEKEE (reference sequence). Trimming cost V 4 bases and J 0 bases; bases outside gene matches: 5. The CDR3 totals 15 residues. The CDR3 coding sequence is TGTGCCAGCAGCCTCGGACAGGGAGCTAACTATGGCTACACCTTC. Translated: CASSLGQGANYGYTF.

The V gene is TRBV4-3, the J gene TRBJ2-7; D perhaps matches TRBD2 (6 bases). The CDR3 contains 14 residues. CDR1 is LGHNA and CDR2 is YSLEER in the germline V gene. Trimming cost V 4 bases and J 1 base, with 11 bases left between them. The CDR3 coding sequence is TGCGCCAGCAGCCCGCGGGGCAAGTCCTACGAGCAGTACTTC. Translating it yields CASSPRGKSYEQYF.

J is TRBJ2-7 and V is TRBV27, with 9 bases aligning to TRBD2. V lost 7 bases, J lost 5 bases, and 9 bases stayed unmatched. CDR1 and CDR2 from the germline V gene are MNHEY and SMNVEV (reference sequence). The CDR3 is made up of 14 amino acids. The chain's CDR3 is CASILVSSGNEQYF. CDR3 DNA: TGTGCCAGCATCCTCGTCTCTAGCGGGAACGAGCAGTACTTC.

The CDR3 loop is CASSWDRYSNQPQHF. CDR3 DNA sequence: TGTGCCAGCAGTTGGGACAGGTATAGCAATCAGCCCCAGCATTTT. The rearrangement joins TRBV2 to TRBJ1-5, with TRBD1 matching over 8 bases. Germline lookup yields CDR1 SNHLY and CDR2 FYNNEI. With 5 bases clipped from V and 0 bases from J, the junction kept 3 bases outside the gene matches. This CDR3 has 15 amino acids.

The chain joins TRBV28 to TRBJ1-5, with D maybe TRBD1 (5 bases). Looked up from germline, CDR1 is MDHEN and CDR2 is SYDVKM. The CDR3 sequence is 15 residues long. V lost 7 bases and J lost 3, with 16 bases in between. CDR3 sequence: CASNTLPGDNQPQHF. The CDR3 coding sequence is TGTGCCAGCAATACTCTACCGGGGGACAATCAGCCCCAGCATTTT.

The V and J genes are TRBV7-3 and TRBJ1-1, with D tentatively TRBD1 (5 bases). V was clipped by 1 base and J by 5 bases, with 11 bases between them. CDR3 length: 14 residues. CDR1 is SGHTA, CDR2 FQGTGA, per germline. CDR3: CASSLSREPTEAFF. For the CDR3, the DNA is TGTGCCAGCAGCTTAAGCAGGGAACCAACTGAAGCTTTCTTT.

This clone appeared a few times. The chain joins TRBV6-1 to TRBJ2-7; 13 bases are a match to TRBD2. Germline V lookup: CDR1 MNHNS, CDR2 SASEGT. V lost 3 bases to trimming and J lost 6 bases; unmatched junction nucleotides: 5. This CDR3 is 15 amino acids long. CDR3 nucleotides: TGTGCCAGCAGTGAGGCCGGACTAGCGGGAGTCGAGCAGTACTTC. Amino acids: CASSEAGLAGVEQYF.

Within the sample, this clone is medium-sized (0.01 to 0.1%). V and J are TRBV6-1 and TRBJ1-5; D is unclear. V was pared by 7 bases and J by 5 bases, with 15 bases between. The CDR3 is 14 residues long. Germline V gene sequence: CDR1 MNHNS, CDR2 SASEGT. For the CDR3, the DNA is TGTGCCAGCACCCCCAGCCAAAGCGATCAGCCCCAGCATTTT. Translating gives CASTPSQSDQPQHF.

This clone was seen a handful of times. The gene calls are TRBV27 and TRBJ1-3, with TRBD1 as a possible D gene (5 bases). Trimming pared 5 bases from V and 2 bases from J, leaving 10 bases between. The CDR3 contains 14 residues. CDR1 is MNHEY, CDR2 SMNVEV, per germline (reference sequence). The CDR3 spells CASSGGTTGNTIYF. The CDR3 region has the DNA TGTGCCAGCAGTGGGGGAACAACTGGAAACACCATATATTTT.

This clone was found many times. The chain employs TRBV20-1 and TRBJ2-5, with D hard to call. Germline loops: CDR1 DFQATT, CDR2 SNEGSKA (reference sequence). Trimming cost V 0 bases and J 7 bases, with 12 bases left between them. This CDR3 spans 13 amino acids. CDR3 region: CSARDKDTGTQYF. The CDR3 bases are TGCAGTGCTAGAGATAAAGATACTGGGACCCAGTACTTC.

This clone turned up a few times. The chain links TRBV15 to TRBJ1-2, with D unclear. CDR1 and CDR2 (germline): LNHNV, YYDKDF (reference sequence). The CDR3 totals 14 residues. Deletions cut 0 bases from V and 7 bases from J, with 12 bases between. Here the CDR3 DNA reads TGTGCCACCAGCAGAGAATCCCAGGTCGGTGGCTACACCTTC. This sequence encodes CATSRESQVGGYTF.

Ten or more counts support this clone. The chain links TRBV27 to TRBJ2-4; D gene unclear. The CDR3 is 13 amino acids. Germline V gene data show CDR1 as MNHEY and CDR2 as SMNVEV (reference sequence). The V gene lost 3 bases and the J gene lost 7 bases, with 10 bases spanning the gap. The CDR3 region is CASSFRGLNIQYF. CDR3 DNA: TGTGCCAGCAGTTTCCGAGGTTTGAACATTCAGTACTTC.

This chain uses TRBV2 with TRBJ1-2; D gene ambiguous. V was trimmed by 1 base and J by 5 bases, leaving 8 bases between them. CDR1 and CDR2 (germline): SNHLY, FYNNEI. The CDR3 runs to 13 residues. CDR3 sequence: CASSEVQLYGYTF. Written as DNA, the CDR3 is TGTGCCAGCAGTGAAGTACAGCTTTATGGCTACACCTTC.

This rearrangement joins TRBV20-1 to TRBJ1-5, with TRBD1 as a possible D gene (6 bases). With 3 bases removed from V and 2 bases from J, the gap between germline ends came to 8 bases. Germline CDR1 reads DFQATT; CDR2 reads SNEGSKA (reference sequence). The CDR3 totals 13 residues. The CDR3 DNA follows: TGCAGTGCTAGGTACAGGGGCAATCAGCCCCAGCATTTT. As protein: CSARYRGNQPQHF.

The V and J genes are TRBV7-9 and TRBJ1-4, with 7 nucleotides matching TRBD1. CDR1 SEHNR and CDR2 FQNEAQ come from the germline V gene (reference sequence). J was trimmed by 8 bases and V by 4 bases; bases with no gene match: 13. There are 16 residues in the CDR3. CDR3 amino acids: CASSSAAGTVNEKLFF. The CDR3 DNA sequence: TGTGCCAGCAGCTCAGCCGCCGGGACAGTGAACGAAAAACTGTTTTTT.

The CDR3 sequence: CASSQGLGGPGETQYF. CDR3 coding DNA: TGTGCCAGCAGCCAGGGCCTGGGAGGGCCAGGAGAGACCCAGTACTTC. V usage is TRBV3-1 and J usage is TRBJ2-5; 7 nucleotides agree with TRBD2. Germline V CDR1 and CDR2: LGHDT, YNNKEL (reference sequence). CDR3 size: 16 residues. The V gene end was trimmed by 3 bases and the J gene end by 4 bases; junction bases not matched to a gene: 11.

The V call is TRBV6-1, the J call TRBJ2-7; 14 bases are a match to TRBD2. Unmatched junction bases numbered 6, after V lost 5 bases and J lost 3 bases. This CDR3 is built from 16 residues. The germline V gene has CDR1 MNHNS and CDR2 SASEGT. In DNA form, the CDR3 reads TGTGCCAGCAGTAAACTAGGGACTAGCGGGGGCTACGAGCAGTACTTC. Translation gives CASSKLGTSGGYEQYF.

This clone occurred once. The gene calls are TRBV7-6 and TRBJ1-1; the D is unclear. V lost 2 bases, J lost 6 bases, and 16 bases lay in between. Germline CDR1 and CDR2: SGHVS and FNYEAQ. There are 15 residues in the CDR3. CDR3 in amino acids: CASSLNFLGRSEAFF. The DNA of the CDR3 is TGTGCCAGCAGCTTAAATTTTTTGGGAAGGTCTGAAGCTTTCTTT.

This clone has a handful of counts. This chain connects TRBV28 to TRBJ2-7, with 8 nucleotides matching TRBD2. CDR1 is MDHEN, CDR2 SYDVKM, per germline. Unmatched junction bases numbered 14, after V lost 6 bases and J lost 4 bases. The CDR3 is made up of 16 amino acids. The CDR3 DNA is TGTGCCAGCAGCCCCCACTCTAGCGGGCTGCGGTACGAGCAGTACTTC. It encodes CASSPHSSGLRYEQYF.

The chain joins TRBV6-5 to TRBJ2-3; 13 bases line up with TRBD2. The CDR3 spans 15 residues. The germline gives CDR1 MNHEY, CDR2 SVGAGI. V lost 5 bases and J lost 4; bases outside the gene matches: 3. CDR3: CASSHTSGRADTQYF. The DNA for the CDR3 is TGTGCCAGCAGTCACACTAGCGGGAGGGCAGATACGCAGTATTTT.